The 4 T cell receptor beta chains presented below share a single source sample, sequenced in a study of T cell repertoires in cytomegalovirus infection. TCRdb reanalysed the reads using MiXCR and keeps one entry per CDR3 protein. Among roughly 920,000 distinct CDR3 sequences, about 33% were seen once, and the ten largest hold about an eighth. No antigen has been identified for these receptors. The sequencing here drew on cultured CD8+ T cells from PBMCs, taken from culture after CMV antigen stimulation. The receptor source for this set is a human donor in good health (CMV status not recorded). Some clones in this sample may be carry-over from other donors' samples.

The CDR3 DNA sequence: TGTGCCAGCAGTTGGACCCTCAGGGGAGGCACTGAAGCTTTCTTT. Protein: CASSWTLRGGTEAFF. The chain links TRBV6-5 to TRBJ1-1; possible D gene TRBD1, 6 bases. The CDR3 contains 15 residues. The germline V gene has CDR1 MNHEY and CDR2 SVGAGI. Trimming pared 4 bases from V and 4 bases from J, leaving 16 bases between.

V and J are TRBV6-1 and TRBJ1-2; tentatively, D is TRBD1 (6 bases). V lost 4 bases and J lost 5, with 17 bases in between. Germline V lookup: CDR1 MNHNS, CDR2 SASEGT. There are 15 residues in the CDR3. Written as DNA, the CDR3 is TGTGCCAGCAGTGTTCTACAGGGAGGCAAATATGGCTACACCTTC. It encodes CASSVLQGGKYGYTF.

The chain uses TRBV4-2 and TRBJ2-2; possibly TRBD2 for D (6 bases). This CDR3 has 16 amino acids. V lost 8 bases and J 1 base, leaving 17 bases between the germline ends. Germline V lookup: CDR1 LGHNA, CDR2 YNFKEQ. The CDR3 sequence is CASGIEEGMNTGELFF. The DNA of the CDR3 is TGTGCCAGCGGCATCGAGGAGGGGATGAACACCGGGGAGCTGTTTTTT.

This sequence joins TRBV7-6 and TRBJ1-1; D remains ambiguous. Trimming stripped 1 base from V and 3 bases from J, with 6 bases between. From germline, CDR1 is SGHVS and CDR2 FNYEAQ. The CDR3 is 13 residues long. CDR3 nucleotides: TGTGCCAGCAGCTTAGAGGTTGACACTGAAGCTTTCTTT. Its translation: CASSLEVDTEAFF.